The rows below give T cell receptor beta chains drawn from one sample of a study of T cells after yellow fever vaccination. TCRdb reprocessed the 5' RACE reads via MiXCR and lists one record per CDR3 protein. The sample has 620,000 or so distinct CDR3 sequences; less than 20% are singletons. This sample comprised PBMCs, obtained 5 days after the first yellow fever vaccination. These TCRs come from a man younger than 35 who received the YFV17D yellow fever vaccine. Both conserved end residues are part of each CDR3. D genes are given only for firm matches. Size is omitted from some rows. Given values are once, few, many or a class for expanded clones.

d_gene: .
v_gene: TRBV7-8
abundance: .
j_gene: TRBJ2-3
CDR3nt: TGTGCCAGCAGCTTAGATATTGGCCAGGCCACAGATACGCAGTATTTT
CDR3aa: CASSLDIGQATDTQYF

d_gene: .
v_gene: TRBV12-3/TRBV12-4
abundance: .
j_gene: TRBJ2-7
CDR3nt: TGTGCCAGCAGTTTAGAGGGGATTGAGCAGTACTTC
CDR3aa: CASSLEGIEQYF

d_gene: .
v_gene: TRBV7-9
abundance: few
j_gene: TRBJ2-1
CDR3nt: TGTGCCAGCAGCTCCCGGAGAGGGGGTGCCTACAATGAGCAGTTCTTC
CDR3aa: CASSSRRGGAYNEQFF

d_gene: .
v_gene: TRBV7-8
abundance: .
j_gene: TRBJ1-5
CDR3nt: TGTGCCAGCTCCGGACAGCGCAATGAAGCGGACCAGCCCCAGCATTTT
CDR3aa: CASSGQRNEADQPQHF

d_gene: .
v_gene: TRBV5-8
abundance: .
j_gene: TRBJ1-1
CDR3nt: TGTGCCAGCAGCTTGGGGCCTGGGGGACTAGAAGCTTTCTTT
CDR3aa: CASSLGPGGLEAFF

d_gene: TRBD1
v_gene: TRBV7-3
abundance: few
j_gene: TRBJ2-1
CDR3nt: TGTGCCAGCAGTAAACAGGGGTACAATGAGCAGTTCTTC
CDR3aa: CASSKQGYNEQFF

d_gene: .
v_gene: TRBV14
abundance: few
j_gene: TRBJ2-7
CDR3nt: TGTGCCAGCAGCCAAGATCAAAGTTCTTACTACGAGCAGTACTTC
CDR3aa: CASSQDQSSYYEQYF

d_gene: .
v_gene: TRBV27
abundance: .
j_gene: TRBJ2-7
CDR3nt: TGTGCCAGCAGTTTTTATCCGGGTCCCTACGAGCAGTACTTC
CDR3aa: CASSFYPGPYEQYF

d_gene: TRBD2
v_gene: TRBV10-3
abundance: .
j_gene: TRBJ2-4
CDR3nt: TGTGCCATCAGTGAGTTGAGCGGGGGAAACATTCAGTACTTC
CDR3aa: CAISELSGGNIQYF

d_gene: .
v_gene: TRBV5-1
abundance: .
j_gene: TRBJ1-5
CDR3nt: TGCGCCAGCAGCTTGGGAGATCAAGTTCAGCCCCAGCATTTT
CDR3aa: CASSLGDQVQPQHF

d_gene: TRBD1
v_gene: TRBV6-2/TRBV6-3
abundance: few
j_gene: TRBJ1-2
CDR3nt: TGTGCCTGTACAGGGGGGAGTAACTATGGCTACACCTTC
CDR3aa: CACTGGSNYGYTF

d_gene: .
v_gene: TRBV6-5
abundance: few
j_gene: TRBJ2-3
CDR3nt: TGTGCCAGCAGTTCAGGGGTCACAATTAACACAGATACGCAGTATTTT
CDR3aa: CASSSGVTINTDTQYF

d_gene: .
v_gene: TRBV7-3
abundance: .
j_gene: TRBJ2-3
CDR3nt: TGTGCCAGCAGCTTAAACGGCGGGGCCGTCACAGATACGCAGTATTTT
CDR3aa: CASSLNGGAVTDTQYF

d_gene: TRBD1
v_gene: TRBV10-3
abundance: .
j_gene: TRBJ1-1
CDR3nt: TGTGCCATCAGTTTAGGGACAGCGATGAACACTGAAGCTTTCTTT
CDR3aa: CAISLGTAMNTEAFF

d_gene: .
v_gene: TRBV5-1
abundance: few
j_gene: TRBJ1-1
CDR3nt: TGCGCCAGCGGTGGACGGCACACTGAAGCTTTCTTT
CDR3aa: CASGGRHTEAFF

d_gene: TRBD1
v_gene: TRBV7-9
abundance: many
j_gene: TRBJ2-5
CDR3nt: TGTGCCAGCAGCCCCGGGGACAGGGGGCAGCAAGAGACCCAGTACTTC
CDR3aa: CASSPGDRGQQETQYF

d_gene: .
v_gene: TRBV7-2
abundance: few
j_gene: TRBJ2-7
CDR3nt: TGTGCCAGCAGCTTAGCTTCTCAGGGGCCAGGGGAGCAGTACTTC
CDR3aa: CASSLASQGPGEQYF

d_gene: TRBD1
v_gene: TRBV5-1
abundance: few
j_gene: TRBJ1-2
CDR3nt: TGCGCCAGCAGCGAGGACAGGGAATATGGCTACACCTTC
CDR3aa: CASSEDREYGYTF

d_gene: .
v_gene: TRBV27
abundance: few
j_gene: TRBJ2-3
CDR3nt: TGTGCCAGCAGTTTCGTCAGGGGTCAGGTAAAGGATACGCAGTATTTT
CDR3aa: CASSFVRGQVKDTQYF

d_gene: .
v_gene: TRBV12-3/TRBV12-4
abundance: .
j_gene: TRBJ2-1
CDR3nt: TGTGCCAGCACCTCCCTCTACAATGAGCAGTTCTTC
CDR3aa: CASTSLYNEQFF

d_gene: TRBD2
v_gene: TRBV7-6
abundance: .
j_gene: TRBJ2-5
CDR3nt: TGTGCCAGCAGGAGAGAGCGGGGGTCCCAAGAGACCCAGTACTTC
CDR3aa: CASRRERGSQETQYF

d_gene: .
v_gene: TRBV12-3/TRBV12-4
abundance: .
j_gene: TRBJ2-5
CDR3nt: TGTGCCAGCACCCACCTGTACCAAGAGACCCAGTACTTC
CDR3aa: CASTHLYQETQYF

d_gene: .
v_gene: TRBV27
abundance: few
j_gene: TRBJ2-7
CDR3nt: TGTGCCAGCAGTTTATATGAGGCAGGAGACTACGAGCAGTACTTC
CDR3aa: CASSLYEAGDYEQYF

d_gene: TRBD1
v_gene: TRBV27
abundance: few
j_gene: TRBJ2-3
CDR3nt: TGTGCCAGCAGTTTATTAGACAGGGCAGCCACAGATACGCAGTATTTT
CDR3aa: CASSLLDRAATDTQYF

d_gene: TRBD1
v_gene: TRBV7-9
abundance: few
j_gene: TRBJ2-7
CDR3nt: TGTGCCAGCAGCTTAATTTGGACAGGGGCTGGCGAGCAGTACTTC
CDR3aa: CASSLIWTGAGEQYF

d_gene: .
v_gene: TRBV11-2
abundance: few
j_gene: TRBJ1-6
CDR3nt: TGTGCCAGCAGCCATGGGGGGGAGGAAAGCTCCTATAATTCACCCCTCCACTTT
CDR3aa: CASSHGGEESSYNSPLHF

d_gene: .
v_gene: TRBV11-2
abundance: few
j_gene: TRBJ2-6
CDR3nt: TGTGCCAGCAGCTTAGATCCGGGAATGGGGGCCAACGTCCTGACTTTC
CDR3aa: CASSLDPGMGANVLTF

d_gene: TRBD1
v_gene: TRBV6-1
abundance: .
j_gene: TRBJ1-1
CDR3nt: TGTGCCAGCAGAGCCGGGACAGCGTCAACTGAAGCTTTCTTT
CDR3aa: CASRAGTASTEAFF

d_gene: TRBD1
v_gene: TRBV5-6
abundance: few
j_gene: TRBJ2-5
CDR3nt: TGTGCCAGCAGTTGGGACAGGGGGAAAGAGACCCAGTACTTC
CDR3aa: CASSWDRGKETQYF

d_gene: .
v_gene: TRBV20-1
abundance: many
j_gene: TRBJ2-1
CDR3nt: TGCAGTGCTATAAAACCGGGAGTCAATGAGCAGTTCTTC
CDR3aa: CSAIKPGVNEQFF

d_gene: .
v_gene: TRBV5-1
abundance: few
j_gene: TRBJ2-1
CDR3nt: TGCGCCAGCAGCAGTACAGGGAATCGGTACAATGAGCAGTTCTTC
CDR3aa: CASSSTGNRYNEQFF

d_gene: .
v_gene: TRBV5-1
abundance: few
j_gene: TRBJ2-1
CDR3nt: TGCGCCAGCAGCTTGGCCGGCATAGAGTCCTACAATGAGCAGTTCTTC
CDR3aa: CASSLAGIESYNEQFF

d_gene: .
v_gene: TRBV12-3/TRBV12-4
abundance: many
j_gene: TRBJ2-7
CDR3nt: TGTGCCAGCAGTTTAGCGGTGGCGGGTCGACTCTACGAGCAGTACTTC
CDR3aa: CASSLAVAGRLYEQYF

d_gene: TRBD1
v_gene: TRBV6-6
abundance: .
j_gene: TRBJ2-2
CDR3nt: TGTGCCAGCAGACCTCGCCCAGGGGGCGTTACCGGGGAGCTGTTTTTT
CDR3aa: CASRPRPGGVTGELFF

d_gene: .
v_gene: TRBV7-3
abundance: .
j_gene: TRBJ2-5
CDR3nt: TGTGCCAGCAGCTTAACGGGCAAGATCGGAGAGACCCAGTACTTC
CDR3aa: CASSLTGKIGETQYF

d_gene: .
v_gene: TRBV7-3
abundance: few
j_gene: TRBJ2-7
CDR3nt: TGTGCCAGCAGCCAGACGGCGGGGACTTTATTTTACGAGCAGTACTTC
CDR3aa: CASSQTAGTLFYEQYF

d_gene: .
v_gene: TRBV6-2/TRBV6-3
abundance: many
j_gene: TRBJ2-7
CDR3nt: TGTGCCAGCAGTGAAAGTTCCTACGAGCAGTACTTC
CDR3aa: CASSESSYEQYF

d_gene: .
v_gene: TRBV6-1
abundance: .
j_gene: TRBJ1-1
CDR3nt: TGTGCCAGCAGCCGACGAAGCGTCGGGAACACTGAAGCTTTCTTT
CDR3aa: CASSRRSVGNTEAFF

d_gene: .
v_gene: TRBV18
abundance: .
j_gene: TRBJ2-5
CDR3nt: TGTGCCAGCTCATTCCCCGACGGGACCCAGTACTTC
CDR3aa: CASSFPDGTQYF

d_gene: TRBD1
v_gene: TRBV18
abundance: few
j_gene: TRBJ2-5
CDR3nt: TGTGCCAGCTCACCAGACAGGGGGCCTGAGACCCAGTACTTC
CDR3aa: CASSPDRGPETQYF

d_gene: .
v_gene: TRBV1
abundance: .
j_gene: TRBJ2-1
CDR3nt: TGCACCAGCAGCCCTCCGGGACAGGGAGACCTTTCCTTCTCCTACAATGAGCAGTTCTTC
CDR3aa: CTSSPPGQGDLSFSYNEQFF

d_gene: TRBD1
v_gene: TRBV7-2
abundance: few
j_gene: TRBJ1-4
CDR3nt: TGTGCCAGCAGCTCCGTCCCGGGACAGCCAACTAATGAAAAACTGTTTTTT
CDR3aa: CASSSVPGQPTNEKLFF

d_gene: .
v_gene: TRBV4-1
abundance: .
j_gene: TRBJ2-5
CDR3nt: TGCGCCAGCAGCCAAGTTCCCTACCAAGAGACCCAGTACTTC
CDR3aa: CASSQVPYQETQYF

d_gene: TRBD1
v_gene: TRBV6-1
abundance: few
j_gene: TRBJ1-1
CDR3nt: TGTGCCAGCAGCGCCGGACAGGGCACTGAAGCTTTCTTT
CDR3aa: CASSAGQGTEAFF

d_gene: .
v_gene: TRBV18
abundance: few
j_gene: TRBJ1-6
CDR3nt: TGTGCCAGCTCACCACAGGACACTTCACCCCTCCACTTT
CDR3aa: CASSPQDTSPLHF

d_gene: .
v_gene: TRBV18
abundance: .
j_gene: TRBJ2-7
CDR3nt: TGTGCCAGCTCACCACCACCGGGTAAGAAGAACGAGCAGTACTTC
CDR3aa: CASSPPPGKKNEQYF

d_gene: .
v_gene: TRBV5-1
abundance: many
j_gene: TRBJ1-1
CDR3nt: TGCGCCAGCAGCTTGTTGGGGGGCGCCGGCACTGAAGCTTTCTTT
CDR3aa: CASSLLGGAGTEAFF

d_gene: TRBD2
v_gene: TRBV30
abundance: .
j_gene: TRBJ2-1
CDR3nt: TGTGCCTGGAGTGTACTCGGGGGGGAGGGGTTCTTC
CDR3aa: CAWSVLGGEGFF

d_gene: .
v_gene: TRBV11-1
abundance: .
j_gene: TRBJ1-4
CDR3nt: TGTGCCAGCAGCTTAGTGGTCGCAGCTACCCTAGGGGCTAATGAAAAACTGTTTTTT
CDR3aa: CASSLVVAATLGANEKLFF

d_gene: .
v_gene: TRBV10-3
abundance: .
j_gene: TRBJ2-5
CDR3nt: TGTGCCATCAGTGAGGCGGGGACCACCGGAGGGGAGACCCAGTACTTC
CDR3aa: CAISEAGTTGGETQYF

d_gene: .
v_gene: TRBV6-1
abundance: .
j_gene: TRBJ1-4
CDR3nt: TGTGCCAGCAGAACGGGTAGCGGGCGAACTAATGAAAAACTGTTTTTT
CDR3aa: CASRTGSGRTNEKLFF